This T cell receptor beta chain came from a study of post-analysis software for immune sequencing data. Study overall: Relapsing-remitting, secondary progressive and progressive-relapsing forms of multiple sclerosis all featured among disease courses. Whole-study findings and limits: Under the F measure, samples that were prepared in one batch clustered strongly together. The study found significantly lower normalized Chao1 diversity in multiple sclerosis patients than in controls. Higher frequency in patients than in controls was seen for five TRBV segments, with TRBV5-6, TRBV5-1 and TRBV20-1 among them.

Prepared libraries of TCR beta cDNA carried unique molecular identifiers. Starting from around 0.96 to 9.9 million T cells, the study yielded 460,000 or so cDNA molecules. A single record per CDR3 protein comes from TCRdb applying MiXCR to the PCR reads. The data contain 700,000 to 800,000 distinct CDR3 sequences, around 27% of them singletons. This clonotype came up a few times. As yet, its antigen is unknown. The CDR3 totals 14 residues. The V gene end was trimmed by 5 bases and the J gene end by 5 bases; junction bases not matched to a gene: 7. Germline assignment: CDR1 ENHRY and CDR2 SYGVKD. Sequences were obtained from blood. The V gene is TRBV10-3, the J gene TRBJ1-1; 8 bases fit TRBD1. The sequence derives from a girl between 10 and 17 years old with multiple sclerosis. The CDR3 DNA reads TGTGCCATCAGTACAGGACAGGGTTGGACTGAAGCTTTCTTT. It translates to CAISTGQGWTEAFF.